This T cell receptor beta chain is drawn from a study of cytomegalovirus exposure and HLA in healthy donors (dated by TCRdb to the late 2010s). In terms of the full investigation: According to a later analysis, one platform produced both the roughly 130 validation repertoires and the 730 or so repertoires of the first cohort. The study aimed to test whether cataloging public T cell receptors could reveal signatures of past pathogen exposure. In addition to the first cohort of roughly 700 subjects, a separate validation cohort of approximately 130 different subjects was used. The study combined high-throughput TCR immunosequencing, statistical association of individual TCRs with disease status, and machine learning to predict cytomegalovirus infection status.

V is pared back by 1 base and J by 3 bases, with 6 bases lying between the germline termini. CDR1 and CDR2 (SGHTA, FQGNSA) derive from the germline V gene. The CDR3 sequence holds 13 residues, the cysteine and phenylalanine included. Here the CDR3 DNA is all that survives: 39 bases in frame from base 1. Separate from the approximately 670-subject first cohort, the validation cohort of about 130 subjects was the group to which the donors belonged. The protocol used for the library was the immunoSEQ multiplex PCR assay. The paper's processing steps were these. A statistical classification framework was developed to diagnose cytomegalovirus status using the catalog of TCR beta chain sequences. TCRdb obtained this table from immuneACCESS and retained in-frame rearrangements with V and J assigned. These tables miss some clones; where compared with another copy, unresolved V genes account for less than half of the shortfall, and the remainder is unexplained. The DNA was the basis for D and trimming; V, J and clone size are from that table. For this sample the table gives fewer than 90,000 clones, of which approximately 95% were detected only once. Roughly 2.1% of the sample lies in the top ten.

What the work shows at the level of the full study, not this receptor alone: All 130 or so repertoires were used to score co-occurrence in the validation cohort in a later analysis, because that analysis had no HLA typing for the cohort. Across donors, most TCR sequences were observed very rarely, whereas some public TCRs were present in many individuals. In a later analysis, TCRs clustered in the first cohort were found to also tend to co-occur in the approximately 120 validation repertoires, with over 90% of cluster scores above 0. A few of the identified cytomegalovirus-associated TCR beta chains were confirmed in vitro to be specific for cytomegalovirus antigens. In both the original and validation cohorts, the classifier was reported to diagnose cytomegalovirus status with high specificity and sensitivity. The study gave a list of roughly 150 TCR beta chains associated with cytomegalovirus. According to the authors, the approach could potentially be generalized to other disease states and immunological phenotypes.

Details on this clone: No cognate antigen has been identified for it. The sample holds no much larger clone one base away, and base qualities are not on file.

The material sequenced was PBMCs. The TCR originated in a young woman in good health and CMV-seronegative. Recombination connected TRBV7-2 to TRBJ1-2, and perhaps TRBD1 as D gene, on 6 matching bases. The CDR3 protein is CASSLDRDYGYTF. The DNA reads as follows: TGTGCCAGCAGCTTAGACAGGGACTATGGCTACACCTTC.